This TCR beta chain came from a study of cytomegalovirus exposure and HLA in healthy donors. Study observations and caveats: The study listed some 160 cytomegalovirus-associated TCR beta chains. It emerged from a later analysis that several of the most significant clusters appeared to be linked to common viral pathogens. Earlier findings revealed that most TCR beta V segments proved productive either about 90% or about 30% of the time.

Amplification used 60 Vbeta primers and 13 Jbeta primers. Assay: immunoSEQ multiplex PCR; the TCRdb copy retains only in-frame clones and omits some. The sample yields around 270,000 clones, 80% seen once. V gave up 5 bases and J gave up 7 bases; unmatched junction bases: 7. CDR3 length: 14 residues. CDR1 is MGHDK and CDR2 is SYGVNS in the germline V gene. Those who donated were healthy bone marrow donors. Points on this clone: Antigen: not known.

This TCR derives from a girl aged 2-10 years in good health and CMV-seronegative. The rearrangement uses TRBV25-1 and TRBJ2-2; 7 bases line up with TRBD1. The sequenced sample was PBMCs. The CDR3 loop is CASSLTGENGELFF. The CDR3 DNA reads TGTGCCAGCAGTCTAACAGGGGAAAACGGGGAGCTGTTTTTT.